This entry concerns a single TCR beta chain. The target antigen is unknown. Germline CDR1 DFQATT, CDR2 SNEGSKA (reference sequence). V gave up 6 bases and J gave up 2 bases, with 15 bases separating them. This CDR3 is 14 amino acids long. TCRdb reanalysed the RT-PCR reads using MiXCR and keeps one entry per CDR3 protein. This table holds hundreds of thousands of distinct CDR3 sequences, about 15% found once. This entry comes from a study of response to subunit inactivated influenza vaccine. Overall study findings and caveats: After each seasonal influenza vaccination, few new T cells are recruited, the authors suggested.

Sequences were derived from PBMCs from blood, sampled 14 to 15 days before vaccination. The receptor comes from a man aged 45-65 years who received an inactivated influenza vaccine. The J gene is TRBJ2-3, the V gene TRBV20-1; D uncertain. The CDR3 spells CSAQEMLATDTQYF. DNA of the CDR3: TGCAGTGCCCAAGAGATGTTAGCCACAGATACGCAGTATTTT.